Sequencing of this T cell receptor beta chain was carried out in a study of OX40 agonist ivuxolimab in advanced cancers. Regarding the study in general: Ivuxolimab was a fully human IgG2 agonistic monoclonal antibody targeting the costimulatory receptor OX40 (CD134). Among the approximately 50 dose-escalation patients, some 20 had hepatocellular carcinoma, approximately 15 melanoma, 9 renal cell carcinoma and 9 head and neck cancer. The paper describes the monotherapy dose-escalation part (N ≈ 51 patients) of the phase I trial of ivuxolimab. In the dose-escalation cohort, about four fifths of patients were male, and the mean age was roughly 60 years with a range of about 20 to 79. Partial responses occurred in three dose-escalation patients: two with cutaneous melanoma and one with hepatocellular carcinoma. Intravenous ivuxolimab was administered to patients every 2 weeks at six dose levels: 0.01, 0.1, 0.3, 1.5, 3 and 10 mg/kg. The point of sequencing TCRbeta in the periphery was to test whether ivuxolimab changed TCR sequence diversity and drove clonal T-cell expansion. Prior anti-PD-1, anti-PD-L1 or anti-CTLA-4 therapy was permitted, and checkpoint inhibitors had been received by about 37% of dose-escalation patients.

Patients with autoimmune disease history or receiving systemic immunosuppression were excluded from the trial. Peripheral blood for TCR sequencing was drawn from every dose cohort at baseline, at cycle 4 day 1 and at cycle 7 day 1. Samples were obtained from an open-label, multicenter, first-in-human phase I dose-escalation trial of ivuxolimab. Adults with locally advanced or metastatic head and neck squamous cell, hepatocellular, melanoma or renal cell carcinoma were enrolled in the trial. Before TCR sequencing, CD4+ and CD8+ T cells were separately sorted from peripheral blood. The study at large found these results: Low levels of normalized T-cell clonal expansion were also seen in some patients who did not respond. Partial responders in the 0.1-3.0 mg/kg groups had among the lowest normalized peripheral clonal expansion, especially among CD8+ T cells. At doses from 0.1 to 3.0 mg/kg, clonal expansion was seen in both CD4+ and CD8+ blood T cells between baseline and week 6. After ivuxolimab, more expanded clones were found on average in CD8+ T cells than in CD4+ T cells. Antigen specificity was not determined for the clonally expanded peripheral T cells.

To sequence the TCRbeta CDR3 region, genomic DNA was isolated from the sorted cells. TCRbeta CDR3 regions were sequenced using the immunoSEQ Assay. The immuneACCESS repertoire file appears here via TCRdb, limited to in-frame rearrangements. These files lack a portion of the clones; in checked studies, under half of the deficit traces to unresolved V genes, and the cause of the others is not known. Here the sample has 40,000 to 45,000 clones; approximately 83% occur a single time. The ten largest make up less than 0.4% of the sample. Details on this clone: Its antigen specificity is not known. Base qualities are not recorded, but no much larger clone differs from it by a single base.

CDR3 length: 15 amino acids, cysteine to phenylalanine. Left in the record is the CDR3 DNA by itself, 45 bases read in frame from the first base. Germline trimming: 7 bases from V, 6 bases from J; junction bases outside gene matches: 13. The germline V gene supplies CDR1 MDHEN and CDR2 SYDVKM. The sample here was CD4+ or CD8+ T cells sorted from blood, taken in a trial of the OX40 agonist ivuxolimab. The rearranged segments are TRBV28 and TRBJ2-3, and 7 bases in between align with TRBD2. This sequence was found in an adult with an advanced solid tumor such as melanoma, head and neck, liver or kidney cancer. The nucleotide sequence reads as follows: TGTGCCAGCAATGGCGGGAGAGGGGCAACGGATACGCAGTATTTT. Its product reads: CASNGGRGATDTQYF.